This record looks at one T cell receptor beta chain sequence and its context. V shed 0 bases, J shed 3 bases, and the junction held 0 bases outside the gene matches. The V gene's germline CDR1 is SGHTA and CDR2 FQGTGA. The length of the CDR3 is 15 residues. This sample was taken from a study of T-cell reconstitution after alpha-beta-depleted transplantation in children. Construction of the TCRbeta library involved unique molecular identifiers. TCRdb reprocessed the PCR reads with MiXCR, giving one entry per CDR3 protein. The sample yields about 610,000 distinct CDR3 sequences, over 9.5% seen once. The chain employs TRBV7-3 and TRBJ2-5; 11 bases are shared with TRBD2. The sample consisted of PBMCs from the stem cell graft donor, taken from the stem cell graft. The TCR was taken from a human donor who donated a stem cell graft to a child with acute myeloid leukemia. CDR3 region: CASSLTSGREETQYF. CDR3 DNA sequence: TGTGCCAGCAGCTTAACTAGCGGGAGGGAAGAGACCCAGTACTTC.